This TCR beta chain originates from a study of spatial heterogeneity in lung cancer. Study as a whole: Raw reads showed each unique TCR and UMI combination turning up more than ten times on average.

TCR cDNA molecules each carried a unique molecular identifier. One entry per CDR3 protein, called by TCRdb with MiXCR from the 5' RACE reads. The sample carries more than 95,000 distinct CDR3 sequences, roughly an eighth recorded once. Stated time point: blood at routine non-recurrence follow-up after resection. Whole RNA came from tumor, nontumor lung or frozen PBMC and was sequenced without being sorted. This clonotype was obtained from a male donor with early-stage non-small cell lung cancer. Sample: PBMCs, taken at follow-up.

The CDR3 reads CASNQQGSYNEQFF. The CDR3 DNA sequence: TGTGCCAGCAACCAACAGGGTTCCTACAATGAGCAGTTCTTC. This chain links TRBV2 with TRBJ2-1; D is perhaps TRBD1 (6 bases). The CDR3 contains 14 residues. Between the trimmed V and J ends, which lost 7 bases and 1 base, there was a span of 11 bases. The germline V gene has CDR1 SNHLY and CDR2 FYNNEI.